The clone carrying this TCR beta chain was counted only a few times. The germline gene is not matched at one end of the junction; a read error may be the cause. One entry per CDR3 protein results from TCRdb running MiXCR on the RACE reads. This table has 340,000 or so distinct CDR3 sequences, around 6.9% appearing once. Time point given: patch test 1, 2 weeks after DPC sensitization. The treatment denotes: therapeutic diphenylcyclopropenone sensitization with weekly scalp DPC. This sample stems from a study of human T cells and chemical hapten exposure. CDR1 is MNHEY and CDR2 is SVGAGI in the germline V gene. The CDR3 has 15 residues.

This TCR was recovered from a woman younger than 35 with alopecia areata. Some clones in this sample may be carry-over from other donors' samples. The J gene is TRBJ1-4, the V gene TRBV6-5; TRBD1 aligns across 7 bases. Sequencing used whole blood, obtained in connection with sensitization to the hapten diphenylcyclopropenone (DPC). The DNA of the CDR3 is TGTGCCAGCAGTGCGACGACAGGGACTAGTGAAAAACTGTTTTTT. This encodes CASSATTGTSEKLFF.